This record looks at one T cell receptor (beta chain) sequence and its context. The table came from immunoSEQ multiplex PCR; TCRdb's copy has only in-frame clones and leaves some out. Of approximately 93,000 clones in the sample, approximately 93% were seen once. This sample was taken from a study of technical replicates of blood from a few donors. Sequenced: T cells isolated from PBMCs. The clonotype was recovered from a human donor in good health.

The CDR3 DNA reads as TGTGCCAGCAGCTATAACAGTATAACTTTGTACAGCTCTGGAAACACCATATATTTT. It encodes CASSYNSITLYSSGNTIYF. The rearrangement joins TRBV5-6 to TRBJ1-3; D unresolved. CDR3 size: 19 residues. Germline V CDR1 and CDR2: SGHDT, YYEEEE. V lost 3 bases and J lost 0, with 22 bases in between.